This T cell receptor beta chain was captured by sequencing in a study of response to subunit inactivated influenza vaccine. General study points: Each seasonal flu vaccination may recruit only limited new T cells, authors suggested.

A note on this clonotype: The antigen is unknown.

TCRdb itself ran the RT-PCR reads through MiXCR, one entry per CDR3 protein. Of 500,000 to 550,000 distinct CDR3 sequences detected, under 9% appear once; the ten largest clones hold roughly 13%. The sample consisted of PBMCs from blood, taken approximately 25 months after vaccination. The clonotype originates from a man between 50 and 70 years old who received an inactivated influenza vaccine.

CDR3 amino acids: CASSWGQGTTNEKLFF. CDR3 sequence (DNA): TGTGCCAGCAGCTGGGGACAGGGCACAACTAATGAAAAACTGTTTTTT. This sequence joins TRBV7-9 and TRBJ1-4, with 9 bases aligning to TRBD1. The J segment lost 0 bases and the V segment lost 4 bases, leaving 3 bases of the junction unmatched. Germline assignment: CDR1 SEHNR and CDR2 FQNEAQ (reference sequence). The CDR3 is made up of 16 amino acids.